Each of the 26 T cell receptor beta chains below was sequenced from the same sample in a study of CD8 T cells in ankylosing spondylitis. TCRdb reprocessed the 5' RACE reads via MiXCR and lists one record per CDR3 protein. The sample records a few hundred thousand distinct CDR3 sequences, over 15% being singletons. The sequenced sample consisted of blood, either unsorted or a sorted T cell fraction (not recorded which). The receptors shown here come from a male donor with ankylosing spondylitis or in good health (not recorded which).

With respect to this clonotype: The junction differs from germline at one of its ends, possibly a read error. The DNA of the CDR3 is TGTGCCAACTCACCGGTCGTTGGGGAGCTGTTTTTT. Protein: CANSPVVGELFF. V usage is TRBV18 and J usage is TRBJ2-2; D gene uncertain. Germline V gene sequence: CDR1 KGHSH, CDR2 LQKENI. This CDR3 has 12 amino acids.

The CDR3 DNA sequence: TGTGCCAGCAGTTTTGGGGGATGGGGGCTCAGCTCCTACAATGAGCAGTTCTTC. Protein product: CASSFGGWGLSSYNEQFF. The chain uses TRBV28 and TRBJ2-1, with D possibly being TRBD1 (6 bases). Trimming removed 3 bases from V and 0 bases from J, with 18 bases in between. The CDR3 extends over 18 amino acids. Germline-derived CDR1 and CDR2 are MDHEN and SYDVKM.

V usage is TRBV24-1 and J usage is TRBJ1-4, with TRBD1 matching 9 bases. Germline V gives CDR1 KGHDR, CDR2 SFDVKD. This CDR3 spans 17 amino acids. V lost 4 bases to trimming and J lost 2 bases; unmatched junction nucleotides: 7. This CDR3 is CATSDSRQGDTNEKLFF. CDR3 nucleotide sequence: TGTGCCACCAGTGACTCGAGACAGGGGGATACTAATGAAAAACTGTTTTTT.

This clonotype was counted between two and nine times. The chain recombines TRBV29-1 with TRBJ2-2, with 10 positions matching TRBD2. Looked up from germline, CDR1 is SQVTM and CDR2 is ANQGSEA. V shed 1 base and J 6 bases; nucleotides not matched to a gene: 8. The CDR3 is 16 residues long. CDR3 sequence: CSVEGASGGSAGELFF. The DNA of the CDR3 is TGCAGCGTTGAAGGGGCTAGCGGGGGTTCTGCCGGGGAGCTGTTTTTT.

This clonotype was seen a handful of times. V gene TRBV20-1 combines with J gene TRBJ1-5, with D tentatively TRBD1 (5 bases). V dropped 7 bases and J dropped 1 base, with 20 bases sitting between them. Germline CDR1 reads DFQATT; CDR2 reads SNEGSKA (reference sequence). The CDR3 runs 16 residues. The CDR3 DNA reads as TGCAGTGTAAGGCACGGGGGAGGAGAAAGCAATCAGCCCCAGCATTTT. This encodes CSVRHGGGESNQPQHF.

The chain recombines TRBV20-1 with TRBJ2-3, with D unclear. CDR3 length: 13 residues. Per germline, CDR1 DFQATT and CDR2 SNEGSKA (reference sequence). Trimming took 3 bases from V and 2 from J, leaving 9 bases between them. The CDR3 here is CSASFPATDTQYF. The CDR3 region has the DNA TGCAGTGCTAGCTTCCCAGCCACAGATACGCAGTATTTT.

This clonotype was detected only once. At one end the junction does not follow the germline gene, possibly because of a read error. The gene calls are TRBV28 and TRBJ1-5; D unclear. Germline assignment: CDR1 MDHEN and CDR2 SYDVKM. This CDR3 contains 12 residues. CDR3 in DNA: TGTACCAGCAGTTTGTTGGTTCAGCCCCAGCATTTT. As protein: CTSSLLVQPQHF.

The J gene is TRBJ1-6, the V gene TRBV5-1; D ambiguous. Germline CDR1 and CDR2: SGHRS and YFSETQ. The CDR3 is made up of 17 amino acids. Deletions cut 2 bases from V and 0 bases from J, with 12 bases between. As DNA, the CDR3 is TGCGCCAGCAGCTTCGCGGCAGCAAGCTCCTATAATTCACCCCTCCACTTT. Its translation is CASSFAAASSYNSPLHF.

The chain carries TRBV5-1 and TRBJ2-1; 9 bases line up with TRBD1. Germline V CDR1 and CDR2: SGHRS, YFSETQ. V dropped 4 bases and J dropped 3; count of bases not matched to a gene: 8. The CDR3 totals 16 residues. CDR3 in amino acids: CASSDDRGGNYNEQFF. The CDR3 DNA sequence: TGCGCCAGCAGCGACGACAGGGGGGGGAACTACAATGAGCAGTTCTTC.

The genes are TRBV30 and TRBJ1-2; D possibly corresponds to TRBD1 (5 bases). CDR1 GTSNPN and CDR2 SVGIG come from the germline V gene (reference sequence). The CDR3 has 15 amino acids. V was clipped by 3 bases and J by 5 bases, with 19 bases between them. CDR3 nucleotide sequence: TGTGCCTGGAGCTTAGCGGGGCATTACCGATATGGCTACACCTTC. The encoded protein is CAWSLAGHYRYGYTF.

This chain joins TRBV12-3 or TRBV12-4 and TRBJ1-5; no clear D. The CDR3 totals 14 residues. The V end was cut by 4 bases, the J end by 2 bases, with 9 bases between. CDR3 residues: CASSSMGGNQPQHF. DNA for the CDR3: TGTGCCAGCAGTTCTATGGGCGGCAATCAGCCCCAGCATTTT.

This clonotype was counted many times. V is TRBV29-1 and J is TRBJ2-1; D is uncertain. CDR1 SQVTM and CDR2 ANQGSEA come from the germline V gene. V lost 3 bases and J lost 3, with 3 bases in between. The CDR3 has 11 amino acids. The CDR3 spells CSVDYYNEQFF. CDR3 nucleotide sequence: TGCAGCGTTGATTACTACAATGAGCAGTTCTTC.

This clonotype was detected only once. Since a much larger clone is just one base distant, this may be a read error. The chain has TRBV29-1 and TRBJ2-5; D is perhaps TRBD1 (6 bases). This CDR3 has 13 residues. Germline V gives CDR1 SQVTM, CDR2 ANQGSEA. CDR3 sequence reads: CSVEQGLGETQHF. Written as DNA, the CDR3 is TGCAGCGTTGAACAGGGGCTTGGAGAGACCCAGCACTTC.

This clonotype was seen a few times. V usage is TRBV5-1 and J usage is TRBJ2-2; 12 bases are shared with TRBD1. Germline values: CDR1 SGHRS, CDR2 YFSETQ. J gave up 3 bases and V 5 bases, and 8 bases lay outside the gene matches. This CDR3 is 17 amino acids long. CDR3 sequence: CASRSPGQGADTGELFF. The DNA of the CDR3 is TGCGCCAGCAGATCCCCGGGACAGGGGGCAGACACCGGGGAGCTGTTTTTT.

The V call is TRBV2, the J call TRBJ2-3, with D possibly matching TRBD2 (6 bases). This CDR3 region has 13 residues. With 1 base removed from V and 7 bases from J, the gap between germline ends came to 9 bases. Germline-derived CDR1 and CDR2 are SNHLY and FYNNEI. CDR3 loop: CASSEVEGNTQYF. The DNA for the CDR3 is TGTGCCAGCAGTGAAGTGGAGGGTAATACGCAGTATTTT.

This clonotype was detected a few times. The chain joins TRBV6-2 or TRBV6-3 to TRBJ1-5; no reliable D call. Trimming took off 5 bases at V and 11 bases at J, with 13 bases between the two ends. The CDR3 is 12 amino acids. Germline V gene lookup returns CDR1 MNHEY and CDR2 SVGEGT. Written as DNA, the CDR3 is TGTGCCAGCAGTCCCTTCGTAGGAGCCCAGCATTTT. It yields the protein CASSPFVGAQHF.

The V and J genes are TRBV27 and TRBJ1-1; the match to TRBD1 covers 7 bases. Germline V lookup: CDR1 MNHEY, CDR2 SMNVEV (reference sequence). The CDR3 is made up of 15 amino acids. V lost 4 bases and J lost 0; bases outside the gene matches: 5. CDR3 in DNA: TGTGCCAGCAGTTCATCCGGGACAGTGAACACTGAAGCTTTCTTT. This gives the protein CASSSSGTVNTEAFF.

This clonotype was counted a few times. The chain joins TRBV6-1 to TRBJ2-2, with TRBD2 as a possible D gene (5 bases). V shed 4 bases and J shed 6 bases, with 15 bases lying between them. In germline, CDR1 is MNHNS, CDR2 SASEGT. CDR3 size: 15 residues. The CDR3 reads CASSGSTRGSGELFF. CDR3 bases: TGTGCCAGCAGTGGGTCCACACGAGGGTCCGGGGAGCTGTTTTTT.

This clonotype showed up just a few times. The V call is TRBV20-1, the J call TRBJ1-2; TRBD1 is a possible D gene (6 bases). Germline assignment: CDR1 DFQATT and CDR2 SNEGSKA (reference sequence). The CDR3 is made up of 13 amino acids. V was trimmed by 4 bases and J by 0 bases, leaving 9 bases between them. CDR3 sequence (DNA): TGCAGTGCTACGGACAGCACTAACTATGGCTACACCTTC. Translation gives CSATDSTNYGYTF.

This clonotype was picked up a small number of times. The CDR3 is CASIRAGGPEETQYF. The CDR3 DNA follows: TGTGCCAGCATCCGAGCGGGAGGGCCTGAGGAGACCCAGTACTTC. The chain employs TRBV28 and TRBJ2-5; the match to TRBD2 covers 10 bases. J lost 5 bases, V lost 7 bases, and 10 bases had no gene match. The CDR3 spans 15 residues. CDR1 is MDHEN and CDR2 is SYDVKM in the germline V gene.

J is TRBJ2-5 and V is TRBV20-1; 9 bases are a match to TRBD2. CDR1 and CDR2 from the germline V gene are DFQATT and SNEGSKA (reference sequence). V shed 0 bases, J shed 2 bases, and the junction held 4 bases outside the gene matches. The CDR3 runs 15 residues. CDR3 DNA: TGCAGTGCTAGAGATCTAGCGGGGTGGCAAGAGACCCAGTACTTC. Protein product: CSARDLAGWQETQYF.

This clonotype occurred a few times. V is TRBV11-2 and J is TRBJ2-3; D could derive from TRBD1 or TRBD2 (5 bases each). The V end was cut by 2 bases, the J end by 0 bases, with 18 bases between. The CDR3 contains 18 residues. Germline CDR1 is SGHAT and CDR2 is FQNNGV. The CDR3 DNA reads TGTGCCAGCAGCTTAACCCTCACGGGACGGCCTAGCACAGATACGCAGTATTTT. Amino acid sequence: CASSLTLTGRPSTDTQYF. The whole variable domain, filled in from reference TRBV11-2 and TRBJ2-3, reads EAGVAQSPRYKIIEKRQSVAFWCNPISGHATLYWYQQILGQGPKLLIQFQNNGVVDDSQLPKDRFSAERLKGVDSTLKIQPAKLEDSAVYLCASSLTLTGRPSTDTQYFGPGTRLTVL.

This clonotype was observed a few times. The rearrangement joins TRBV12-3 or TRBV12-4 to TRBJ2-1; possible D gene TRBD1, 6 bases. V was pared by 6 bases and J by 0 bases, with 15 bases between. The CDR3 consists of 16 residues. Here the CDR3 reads CASSPQGTLSYNEQFF. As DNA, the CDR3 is TGTGCCAGCAGCCCCCAGGGGACACTCTCCTACAATGAGCAGTTCTTC.

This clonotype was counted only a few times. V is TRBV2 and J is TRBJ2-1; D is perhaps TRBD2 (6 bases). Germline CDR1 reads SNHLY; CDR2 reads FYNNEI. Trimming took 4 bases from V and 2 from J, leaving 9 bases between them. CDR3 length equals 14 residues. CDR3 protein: CASSAASAYNEQFF. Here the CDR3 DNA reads TGTGCCAGCAGTGCGGCTAGCGCCTACAATGAGCAGTTCTTC.

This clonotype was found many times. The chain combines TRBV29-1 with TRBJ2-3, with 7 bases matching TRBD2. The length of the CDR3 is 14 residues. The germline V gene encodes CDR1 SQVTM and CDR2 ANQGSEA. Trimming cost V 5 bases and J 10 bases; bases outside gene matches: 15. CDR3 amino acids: CSVRVGGSQEAQYF. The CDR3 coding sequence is TGCAGCGTTCGGGTTGGCGGGAGTCAGGAGGCGCAGTATTTT.

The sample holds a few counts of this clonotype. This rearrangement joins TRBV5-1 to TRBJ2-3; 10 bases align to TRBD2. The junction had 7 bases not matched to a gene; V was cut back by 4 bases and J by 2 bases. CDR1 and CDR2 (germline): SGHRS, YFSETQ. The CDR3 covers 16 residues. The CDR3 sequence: CASSAPSGSATDTQYF. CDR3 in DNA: TGCGCCAGCAGCGCCCCTAGCGGGAGTGCCACAGATACGCAGTATTTT.